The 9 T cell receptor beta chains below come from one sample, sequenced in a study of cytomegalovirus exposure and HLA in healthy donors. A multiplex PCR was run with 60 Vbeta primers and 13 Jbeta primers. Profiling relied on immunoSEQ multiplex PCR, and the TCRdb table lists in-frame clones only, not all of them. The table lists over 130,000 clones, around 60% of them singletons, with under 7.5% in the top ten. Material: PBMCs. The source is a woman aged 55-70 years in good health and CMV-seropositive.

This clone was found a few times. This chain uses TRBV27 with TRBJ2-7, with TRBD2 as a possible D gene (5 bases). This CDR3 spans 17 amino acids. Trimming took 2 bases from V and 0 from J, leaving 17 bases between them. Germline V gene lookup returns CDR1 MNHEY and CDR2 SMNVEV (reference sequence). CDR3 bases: TGTGCCAGCAGTTTAACTAGGAGACTGTCAAGCTCCTACGAGCAGTACTTC. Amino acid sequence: CASSLTRRLSSSYEQYF.

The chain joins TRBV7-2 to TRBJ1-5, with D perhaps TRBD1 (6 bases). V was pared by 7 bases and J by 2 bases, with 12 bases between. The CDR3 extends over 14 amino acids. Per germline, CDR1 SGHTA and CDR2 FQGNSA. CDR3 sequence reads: CASTPPGGNQPQHF. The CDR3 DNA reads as TGTGCCAGCACCCCCCCAGGGGGCAATCAGCCCCAGCATTTT. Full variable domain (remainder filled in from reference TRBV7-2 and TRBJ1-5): GAGVSQSPSNKVTEKGKDVELRCDPISGHTALYWYRQSLGQGLEFLIYFQGNSAPDKSGLPSDRFSAERTGGSVSTLTIQRTQQEDSAVYLCASTPPGGNQPQHFGDGTRLSIL.

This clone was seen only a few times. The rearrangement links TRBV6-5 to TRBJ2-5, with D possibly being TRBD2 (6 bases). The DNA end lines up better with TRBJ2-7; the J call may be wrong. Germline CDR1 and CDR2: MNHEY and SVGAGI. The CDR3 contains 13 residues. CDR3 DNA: TGTGCCACCGGCCGGGACTCAACCTACGAGCAGTACTTC. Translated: CATGRDSTYEQYF.

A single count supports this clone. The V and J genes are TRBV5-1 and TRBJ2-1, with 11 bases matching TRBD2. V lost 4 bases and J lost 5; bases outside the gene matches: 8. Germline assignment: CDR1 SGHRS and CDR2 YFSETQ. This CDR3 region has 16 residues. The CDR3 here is CASSVFTSGGNNEQFF. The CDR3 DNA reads TGCGCCAGCAGCGTATTCACTAGCGGGGGTAACAATGAGCAGTTCTTC.

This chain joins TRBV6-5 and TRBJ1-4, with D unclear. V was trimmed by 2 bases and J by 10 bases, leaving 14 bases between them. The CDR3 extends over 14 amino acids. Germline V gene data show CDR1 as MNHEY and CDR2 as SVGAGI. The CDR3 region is CASSYGGSVGKLFF. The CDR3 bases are TGTGCCAGCAGTTACGGCGGAAGTGTGGGAAAACTGTTTTTT.

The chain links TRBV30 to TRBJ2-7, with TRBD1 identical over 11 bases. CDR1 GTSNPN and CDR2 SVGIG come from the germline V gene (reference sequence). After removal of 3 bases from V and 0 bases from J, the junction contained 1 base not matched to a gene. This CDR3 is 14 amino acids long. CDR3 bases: TGTGCCTGGAGGGGACAGGGGGTCTCCTACGAGCAGTACTTC. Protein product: CAWRGQGVSYEQYF.

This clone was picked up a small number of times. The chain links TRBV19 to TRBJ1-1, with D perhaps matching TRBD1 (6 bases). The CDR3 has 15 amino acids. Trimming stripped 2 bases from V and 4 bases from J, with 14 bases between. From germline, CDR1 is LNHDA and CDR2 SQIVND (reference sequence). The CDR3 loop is CASSISSTGLTEAFF. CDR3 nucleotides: TGTGCCAGTAGTATATCCTCTACAGGGCTCACTGAAGCTTTCTTT.

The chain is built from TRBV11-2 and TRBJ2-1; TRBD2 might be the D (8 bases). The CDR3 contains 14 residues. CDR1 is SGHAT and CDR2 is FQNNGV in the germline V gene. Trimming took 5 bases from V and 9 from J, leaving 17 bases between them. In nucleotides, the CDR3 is TGTGCCAGCAGCCCAGGGGGAGCGGGAGCTGAGCAGTTCTTC. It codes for CASSPGGAGAEQFF. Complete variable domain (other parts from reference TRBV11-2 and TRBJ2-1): EAGVAQSPRYKIIEKRQSVAFWCNPISGHATLYWYQQILGQGPKLLIQFQNNGVVDDSQLPKDRFSAERLKGVDSTLKIQPAKLEDSAVYLCASSPGGAGAEQFFGPGTRLTVL.

The CDR3 loop is CASSLAAGYGYTF. As DNA, the CDR3 is TGTGCCAGCAGCTTGGCTGCAGGGTACGGCTACACCTTC. The chain couples TRBV7-2 to TRBJ1-2; the D gene is possibly TRBD1 (5 bases). The CDR3 contains 13 residues. The V end was cut by 3 bases, the J end by 8 bases, with 13 bases between. Germline CDR1 reads SGHTA; CDR2 reads FQGNSA.